This TCR beta chain came from a study of CXCR3-negative and CXCR3-positive naive CD8 T cells (dated by TCRdb to between 2018 and 2020). About the full investigation: In total, about 140 million TRB reads were obtained, or roughly 1.5 +/- 0.3 million reads per library. The TRBV-TRBJ cluster analysis covered naive subsets from several donors and memory cells from 3 donors. Diversity and physicochemical repertoire analyses were performed on some eleven donors pooled from two independent experiments. On the study overall, not on this receptor specifically: TRBV-TRBJ usage was similar between naive CXCR3-negative and CXCR3-positive cells from the same donor, while memory cells showed distinct patterns. Surface CD5, linked to self-reactivity in mice, was comparable between naive subsets; TCR interaction strength was therefore also inferred from TRB CDR3 physicochemical properties. CXCR3 expression partially decreased after cryopreservation, so most assays used freshly isolated PBMCs. Repertoire diversity was comparably high in both naive subsets but much lower in memory CD8+ T cells. Compared with CXCR3-negative naive cells, CXCR3-positive naive cells had TRB CDR3s with higher hydrophobicity (lower Kidera factor 4), lower energy, and higher strength and volume indices.

CDR1 and CDR2, per the germline V gene, are SGHVS and FQNEAQ. The CDR3, cysteine through phenylalanine, is 13 amino acids long. DNA was not recorded. Sequencer: NextSeq 550. The Human TCR Profiling Kit (MiLaboratory) was used to make UMI-labeled 5' RACE TRB cDNA libraries. The full amount of extracted RNA was used for cDNA synthesis, and the full amount of resulting cDNA was used for PCR amplification. The libraries were made side by side, with each library going through the same number of PCR cycles. As for how the authors treated the data: MIGEC and MiXCR extracted about 49,000 +/- 11,000 unique UMI-labeled TRB cDNA molecules per library, requiring at least two reads per UMI. An average of approximately 40,000 +/- 10,000 functional in-frame TRB CDR3 nucleotide clonotypes without stop codons was found per library. Diversity metrics, including normalized Shannon-Wiener and Chao1, were computed in VDJtools after downsampling to 5000 UMI-labeled TRB molecules per sample. VDJtools was used to calculate clonotype-size-weighted physicochemical properties of the central five CDR3 residues, namely interaction energy, strength, volume and Kidera factor 4. Each entry corresponds to one CDR3 protein sequence from reads that TCRdb reprocessed, and DNA is not given. These V and J calls rely on TCRdb rather than the paper's analysis. The table of this sample itemizes 65,000 to 90,000 distinct CDR3 sequences. The ten biggest clones cover 0.55% to 0.8% of the sample.

Note on this clonotype: The antigen this receptor binds is unknown.

Each CD8+ T cell subset was flow-sorted in triplicate, and a few hundred thousand cells per subset were placed directly into RLT lysis buffer. To exclude memory contaminants, naive CD8+ T cells were stringently defined as CD45RO-CCR7+CD27+CD95-. Standard density gradient centrifugation was used to isolate peripheral blood mononuclear cells from buffy coats. A FACSAria III was used to flow-sort naive CXCR3-negative and CXCR3-positive CD8+ T cells. An RNeasy Mini Kit was used to extract total RNA from the sorted cells. The chain is encoded by TRBV7-8 joined to TRBJ2-1. The specimen was naive CXCR3+ CD8+ T cells from blood. The cell subset or site label, read with the paper, signifies: CD45RO-CCR7+CD27+CD95- naive CD8+ T cells expressing CXCR3 (TNR3+). This sequence was found in a human donor in good health. Some clones in this sample may be carry-over from other donors' samples. The CDR3 region has the sequence CASSLVRDNEQFF.